This TCR beta chain was sequenced during a study of vaccination effects on CD4 cells after COVID-19. On the study more broadly: Vaccination followed sampling of two convalescent patients by 16 days and one week respectively.

Viral peptide pool expansion of antigen-specific CD4+ T cells preceded sequencing in the ViraFEST assay. Having been cultured for ten to eleven days, the cells underwent CD4+ T cell isolation. A positive SARS-CoV-2 PCR test fell between March and December 2020. Comment on this clone: Antigen specificity is unknown.

Study findings and constraints: New vaccine-induced clones were the main type among post-vaccine spike-reactive clones in convalescents.

Method: immunoSEQ multiplex PCR; TCRdb's copy keeps in-frame clones and lacks some. The data hold 20,000 or so clones, with roughly four fifths observed a single time. The CDR3 is 16 amino acids. From germline, CDR1 is SGDLS and CDR2 YYNGEE. Trimming pared 2 bases from V and 0 bases from J, leaving 9 bases between. The starting material was CD4+ T cells from PBMCs cultured with SARS-CoV-2 spike peptides, obtained before COVID-19 vaccination. This receptor was obtained from a human donor who had a prior SARS-CoV-2 infection. This sequence joins TRBV9 and TRBJ2-6, with D uncertain. The CDR3 DNA reads as TGTGCCAGCAGCGTGGAGCCCCACTCTGGGGCCAACGTCCTGACTTTC. Protein: CASSVEPHSGANVLTF.